This TCR beta chain was found in a study of tumor-infiltrating lymphocytes in oesophageal squamous cell carcinoma. This clonotype came up many times. The V gene end was trimmed by 3 bases and the J gene end by 1 base; junction bases not matched to a gene: 3. The CDR3 spans 15 residues. TCRdb reanalysed the PCR reads using MiXCR and keeps one entry per CDR3 protein. This table holds about 21,000 distinct CDR3 sequences, around 41% found once. This clonotype was sampled from a male donor with esophageal squamous cell carcinoma. Sequenced input: normal esophageal tissue next to the tumor. The chain couples TRBV12-3 or TRBV12-4 to TRBJ2-5, with 9 bases lining up with TRBD2. In DNA, the CDR3 is TGTGCCAGCAGTTTGGGGCGGGGGGGCCAAGAGACCCAGTACTTC. The encoded protein is CASSLGRGGQETQYF.